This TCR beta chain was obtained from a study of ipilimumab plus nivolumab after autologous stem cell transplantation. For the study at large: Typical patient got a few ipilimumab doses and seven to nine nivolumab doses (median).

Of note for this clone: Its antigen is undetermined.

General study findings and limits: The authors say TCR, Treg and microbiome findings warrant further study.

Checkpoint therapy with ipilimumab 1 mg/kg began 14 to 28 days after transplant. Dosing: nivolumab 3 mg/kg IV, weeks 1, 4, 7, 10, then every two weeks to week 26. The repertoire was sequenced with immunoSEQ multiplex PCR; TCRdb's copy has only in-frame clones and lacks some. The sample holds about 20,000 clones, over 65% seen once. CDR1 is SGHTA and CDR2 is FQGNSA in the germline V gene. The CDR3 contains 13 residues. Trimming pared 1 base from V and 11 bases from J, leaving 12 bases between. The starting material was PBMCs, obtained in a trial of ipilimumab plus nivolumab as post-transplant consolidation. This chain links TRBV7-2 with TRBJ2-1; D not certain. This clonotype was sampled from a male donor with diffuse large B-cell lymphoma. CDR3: CASSLDPSGQQFF. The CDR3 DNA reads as TGTGCCAGCAGCTTAGACCCTAGTGGGCAGCAGTTCTTC.